The next 26 T cell receptor beta chains were all read from a single sample in a study of shared clonotypes between healthy human individuals. Repertoires were generated with immunoSEQ multiplex PCR, while TCRdb's copy carries only in-frame clones and drops some. The repertoire has approximately 2.1 million clones, more than 80% of them found once; the top ten carry under 0.45%. Sequences were obtained from naive CD4+ T cells from PBMCs. Indicated subset: CD45RA+ positively selected. These receptors originate from a man between 18 and 35 years old in good health. Some clones in this sample may be carry-over from other donors' samples.

This clone has only one observation. Within the sample, other DNA sequences also encode this same CDR3. The V call is TRBV2, the J call TRBJ2-7, with 7 bases matching TRBD1. The trim removed 6 bases at V and 3 bases at J, leaving 2 bases unmatched. Germline lookup yields CDR1 SNHLY and CDR2 FYNNEI. The CDR3 has 12 residues. This CDR3 reads CASRDRSYEQYF. CDR3 coding DNA: TGTGCCAGCAGGGACAGGAGCTACGAGCAGTACTTC. The full variable domain, its missing parts supplied by reference TRBV2 and TRBJ2-7, is EPEVTQTPSHQVTQMGQEVILRCVPISNHLYFYWYRQILGQKVEFLVSFYNNEISEKSEIFDDQFSVERPDGSNFTLKIRSTKLEDSAMYFCASRDRSYEQYFGPGTRLTVT.

This sequence joins TRBV28 and TRBJ2-5, with 9 bases identical to TRBD2. The length of the CDR3 is 15 residues. Germline V gene data show CDR1 as MDHEN and CDR2 as SYDVKM. V lost 3 bases and J lost 5; bases outside the gene matches: 7. CDR3 sequence reads: CASSFFRTSAETQYF. The CDR3 bases are TGTGCCAGCAGTTTCTTTCGGACTAGCGCGGAGACCCAGTACTTC.

The chain employs TRBV2 and TRBJ2-1; 7 nucleotides match TRBD2. The CDR3 totals 13 residues. The ends lost 8 bases at V and 8 bases at J; junction bases unmatched: 9. Germline V gene lookup returns CDR1 SNHLY and CDR2 FYNNEI. The CDR3 sequence: CASWEGRGDEQFF. In DNA form, the CDR3 reads TGTGCCAGCTGGGAGGGCCGTGGAGATGAGCAGTTCTTC.

The CDR3 region is CASSYLPNSPLHF. The CDR3 bases are TGTGCCAGCAGTTACCTTCCAAATTCACCCCTCCACTTT. The rearrangement joins TRBV6-6 to TRBJ1-6; D is ambiguous. The CDR3 is 13 amino acids. CDR1 and CDR2 (germline): MNHNY, SVGAGI (reference sequence). Deletions cut 2 bases from V and 7 bases from J, with 6 bases between.

As regards this clone: Different DNA sequences within this sample yield the same CDR3. V gene TRBV5-1 combines with J gene TRBJ2-2; TRBD2 matches at 13 bases. The CDR3 spans 16 residues. V dropped 5 bases and J dropped 2; count of bases not matched to a gene: 3. Germline CDR1 is SGHRS and CDR2 is YFSETQ. CDR3 nucleotides: TGCGCCAGCAGTGGGGGACTAGCGGGAAACACCGGGGAGCTGTTTTTT. It yields the protein CASSGGLAGNTGELFF.

This chain links TRBV7-2 with TRBJ1-2, with D maybe TRBD1 (6 bases). The CDR3 has 12 amino acids. Trimming took 1 base from V and 7 from J, leaving 7 bases between them. Germline CDR1 SGHTA, CDR2 FQGNSA. CDR3 loop: CASSLEGGGYTF. The CDR3 DNA sequence: TGTGCCAGCAGCTTAGAAGGGGGTGGCTACACCTTC.

This clone has only one observation. This CDR3 is also generated by other DNA sequences in the sample. This chain links TRBV18 with TRBJ2-5, with D uncertain. Trimming left V 3 bases short and J 3 bases short, with 8 bases between. The CDR3 is 13 residues long. In germline, CDR1 is KGHSH, CDR2 LQKENI. For the CDR3, the DNA is TGTGCCAGCTCACCCCGGACGGAAGAGACCCAGTACTTC. It codes for CASSPRTEETQYF.

The chain employs TRBV28 and TRBJ1-3; D uncertain. This CDR3 comprises 14 residues. Germline CDR1 MDHEN, CDR2 SYDVKM. The V gene lost 2 bases and the J gene lost 4 bases, with 9 bases spanning the gap. The DNA of the CDR3 is TGTGCCAGCAGTTTAGTGAAACGAGGAAACACCATATATTTT. Its protein is CASSLVKRGNTIYF.

The chain combines TRBV6-4 with TRBJ2-2; the D gene is possibly TRBD2 (5 bases). CDR3 length: 16 residues. The ends were cut back, 6 bases at V and 4 bases at J, with 18 bases in the middle. Germline CDR1 is MRHNA and CDR2 is SNTAGT. The CDR3 DNA reads as TGTGCCAGCAGCGCCGGGGTCAGTTACCTCACCGGGGAGCTGTTTTTT. This encodes CASSAGVSYLTGELFF.

Only one count was recorded for this clone. The chain joins TRBV7-2 to TRBJ1-5; 11 bases are shared with TRBD1. This CDR3 is built from 17 residues. In germline, CDR1 is SGHTA, CDR2 FQGNSA. V shed 5 bases and J 3 bases; nucleotides not matched to a gene: 9. CDR3 nucleotides: TGTGCCAGCAGCCCAGGACAGGGGGCCCGCTCCAATCAGCCCCAGCATTTT. This encodes CASSPGQGARSNQPQHF.

The chain uses TRBV5-1 and TRBJ2-1; tentative D call: TRBD1 (5 bases). With 0 bases removed from V and 9 bases from J, the gap between germline ends came to 13 bases. Germline CDR1 is SGHRS and CDR2 is YFSETQ. This CDR3 is built from 14 residues. In DNA, the CDR3 is TGCGCCAGCAGCTTGGCTGCCAGGGTCGGTGAGCAGTTCTTC. It codes for CASSLAARVGEQFF.

The rearrangement links TRBV5-1 to TRBJ1-2; D gene uncertain. V shed 5 bases and J shed 7 bases, with 15 bases lying between them. Germline CDR1 is SGHRS and CDR2 is YFSETQ. The CDR3 is 13 amino acids. DNA for the CDR3: TGCGCCAGCAGACAACCGGGGTCCACTGGCTACACCTTC. The encoded protein is CASRQPGSTGYTF.

With respect to this clone: Additional DNA sequences in this sample encode the identical CDR3. The V gene is TRBV28, the J gene TRBJ1-4; D perhaps matches TRBD1 (5 bases). CDR1 is MDHEN, CDR2 SYDVKM, per germline. V lost 6 bases and J lost 8, with 7 bases in between. The CDR3 runs 11 residues. CDR3 sequence: CASRGGEKLFF. The CDR3 region has the DNA TGTGCCAGCAGGGGGGGGGAAAAACTGTTTTTT. Full variable domain (missing parts from reference TRBV28 and TRBJ1-4): DVKVTQSSRYLVKRTGEKVFLECVQDMDHENMFWYRQDPGLGLRLIYFSYDVKMKEKGDIPEGYSVSREKKERFSLILESASTNQTSMYLCASRGGEKLFFGSGTQLSVL.

This chain links TRBV7-3 with TRBJ2-7; D is unclear. This CDR3 is 13 amino acids long. CDR1 is SGHTA, CDR2 FQGTGA, per germline. Deletions cut 2 bases from V and 9 bases from J, with 14 bases between. CDR3: CASSLVNPGPQYF. CDR3 bases: TGTGCCAGCAGCTTAGTAAATCCCGGACCGCAGTACTTC.

Turning to this clone: The sample contains more than one DNA sequence encoding this CDR3. V gene TRBV7-8 combines with J gene TRBJ1-5; D might be TRBD1 (5 bases). This CDR3 contains 13 residues. Between the trimmed V and J ends, which lost 1 base and 4 bases, there was a span of 5 bases. Germline lookup yields CDR1 SGHVS and CDR2 FQNEAQ. The CDR3 spells CASSLGQNQPQHF. CDR3 coding DNA: TGTGCCAGCAGCTTAGGACAGAATCAGCCCCAGCATTTT.

V and J are TRBV6-6 and TRBJ2-7, with TRBD2 as a possible D gene (6 bases). V was trimmed by 0 bases and J by 6 bases, leaving 15 bases between them. Looked up from germline, CDR1 is MNHNY and CDR2 is SVGAGI (reference sequence). This CDR3 region has 15 residues. DNA for the CDR3: TGTGCCAGCAGTTACTCGGGACTCGGCGGGCTCGAGCAGTACTTC. It specifies CASSYSGLGGLEQYF.

The chain employs TRBV6-6 and TRBJ2-1; 10 positions match TRBD2. CDR3 size: 16 residues. With V trimmed by 6 bases and J by 6 bases, 11 bases remained unmatched. Germline V gene sequence: CDR1 MNHNY, CDR2 SVGAGI (reference sequence). The DNA for the CDR3 is TGTGCCAGCAGACCCGGACTAGCGGAAGGGGGCAATGAGCAGTTCTTC. This codes for CASRPGLAEGGNEQFF.

The chain uses TRBV27 and TRBJ2-7; a weak D match, TRBD2 (6 bases). Germline V lookup: CDR1 MNHEY, CDR2 SMNVEV (reference sequence). V lost 6 bases to trimming and J lost 3 bases, with 12 bases between them. The CDR3 covers 13 residues. The CDR3 protein is CASSPGSFYEQYF. The CDR3 DNA reads as TGTGCCAGCAGCCCCGGGAGTTTCTACGAGCAGTACTTC.

This clone occurred once. The rearrangement joins TRBV7-3 to TRBJ1-2, with 9 positions matching TRBD1. CDR1 and CDR2 from the germline V gene are SGHTA and FQGTGA. CDR3 length: 13 residues. V dropped 5 bases and J dropped 11; count of bases not matched to a gene: 9. This chain's CDR3 is CASSPTQGQGYTF. The CDR3 DNA sequence: TGTGCCAGCAGCCCCACCCAGGGACAGGGTTACACCTTC.

The V and J genes are TRBV4-2 and TRBJ2-5, with D unclear. V was shortened by 4 bases and J by 5 bases, with 17 bases between the two germline ends. The CDR3 extends over 15 amino acids. Germline CDR1 and CDR2: LGHNA and YNFKEQ. CDR3 in amino acids: CASSRVRSPRETQYF. The CDR3 DNA reads TGTGCCAGCAGCCGAGTCCGGTCACCTCGGGAGACCCAGTACTTC.

The chain has TRBV11-2 and TRBJ2-7; D call uncertain. CDR1 and CDR2 (germline): SGHAT, FQNNGV. V was trimmed by 5 bases and J by 9 bases, leaving 14 bases between them. The CDR3 loop spans 12 amino acids. The CDR3 reads CASSQRLVGQYF. The DNA for the CDR3 is TGTGCCAGCAGCCAACGTTTAGTCGGGCAGTACTTC.

CDR3 coding DNA: TGTGCCACCACCTACGCCGGGGGGCGCGATCAGCCCCAGCATTTT. Amino acid sequence: CATTYAGGRDQPQHF. The chain employs TRBV28 and TRBJ1-5, with D possibly being TRBD1 (6 bases). Germline V CDR1 and CDR2: MDHEN, SYDVKM. The CDR3 sequence is 15 residues long. The ends were cut back, 10 bases at V and 5 bases at J, with 21 bases in the middle.

The gene calls are TRBV7-2 and TRBJ2-4; perhaps D is TRBD1 or TRBD2 (5 bases each). The V and J ends lost 1 base and 9 bases respectively, with 10 bases between them. The CDR3 has 13 amino acids. Germline V gene lookup returns CDR1 SGHTA and CDR2 FQGNSA. CDR3 bases: TGTGCCAGCAGCTTAGATCCAGGGAGCATTCAGTACTTC. Encoded protein: CASSLDPGSIQYF.

The chain links TRBV6-5 to TRBJ2-7; a weak D match, TRBD2 (6 bases). Trimming pared 5 bases from V and 3 bases from J, leaving 17 bases between. Germline CDR1 and CDR2: MNHEY and SVGAGI. The CDR3 is made up of 15 amino acids. The chain's CDR3 is CASSLMRGVGYEQYF. CDR3 DNA: TGTGCCAGCAGTCTGATGCGGGGTGTTGGCTACGAGCAGTACTTC.

The V call is TRBV9, the J call TRBJ1-1, with no clear D. Germline V gene data show CDR1 as SGDLS and CDR2 as YYNGEE. Between the trimmed V and J ends, which lost 2 bases and 1 base, there was a span of 12 bases. The length of the CDR3 is 15 residues. The CDR3 loop is CASSVAERANTEAFF. As DNA, the CDR3 is TGTGCCAGCAGCGTCGCAGAACGGGCGAACACTGAAGCTTTCTTT.

The rearrangement uses TRBV7-3 and TRBJ2-1, with 14 bases matching TRBD2. The CDR3 spans 17 residues. Germline CDR1 and CDR2: SGHTA and FQGTGA. V lost 3 bases, J lost 8 bases, and 9 bases stayed unmatched. This CDR3 is CASSFDGTSGRSDEQFF. Written as DNA, the CDR3 is TGTGCCAGCAGCTTTGACGGGACTAGCGGGAGATCGGATGAGCAGTTCTTC.